The 18 T cell receptor beta chains in this list originate from one sample, sequenced in a study of cytomegalovirus exposure and HLA in healthy donors. Libraries were prepared by immunoSEQ multiplex PCR; TCRdb keeps only in-frame clonotypes and omits some of them. Altogether more than 90,000 clones are present, less than 90% being singletons, with the ten largest covering 4% to 5.5%. What was sequenced was PBMCs. The source is a man younger than 35 in good health and CMV-seropositive.

The chain combines TRBV19 with TRBJ2-7, with D possibly being TRBD2 (5 bases). Trimming took off 6 bases at V and 3 bases at J, with 9 bases between the two ends. CDR3 length: 12 residues. CDR1 is LNHDA and CDR2 is SQIVND in the germline V gene (reference sequence). CDR3 amino acids: CASSSAGYEQYF. CDR3 nucleotides: TGTGCCAGTAGCTCCGCGGGCTACGAGCAGTACTTC.

The gene calls are TRBV6-4 and TRBJ2-3; D is possibly TRBD2 (6 bases). Trimming removed 0 bases from V and 1 base from J, with 8 bases in between. CDR1 is MRHNA and CDR2 is SNTAGT in the germline V gene. The CDR3 runs to 15 residues. The CDR3 reads CASSDSPGGTDTQYF. The CDR3 DNA reads TGTGCCAGCAGTGACTCCCCGGGGGGCACAGATACGCAGTATTTT.

The V and J genes are TRBV6-5 and TRBJ2-4; D remains ambiguous. Deletions cut 5 bases from V and 2 bases from J, with 13 bases between. Germline V gene lookup returns CDR1 MNHEY and CDR2 SVGAGI. The CDR3 consists of 15 residues. As DNA, the CDR3 is TGTGCCAGCAGTGCAGGTAGAACCACCAAAAACATTCAGTACTTC. The encoded protein is CASSAGRTTKNIQYF.

The genes are TRBV5-5 and TRBJ1-2; 7 nucleotides agree with TRBD1. The germline gives CDR1 SGHKS, CDR2 YYEKEE (reference sequence). This CDR3 region has 14 residues. The trim removed 4 bases at V and 2 bases at J, leaving 5 bases unmatched. CDR3 amino acids: CASSPDRMNYGYTF. CDR3 in DNA: TGTGCCAGCAGCCCGGACAGGATGAACTATGGCTACACCTTC.

V is TRBV7-8 and J is TRBJ2-3; unclear D gene. The germline V gene has CDR1 SGHVS and CDR2 FQNEAQ. The CDR3 totals 12 residues. Trimming stripped 4 bases from V and 3 bases from J, with 5 bases between. The CDR3 region is CASSSRTDTQYF. CDR3 nucleotides: TGTGCCAGCAGCTCCAGGACAGATACGCAGTATTTT. Filled out from reference TRBV7-8 and TRBJ2-3, the complete variable domain reads GAGVSQSPRYKVAKRGQDVALRCDPISGHVSLFWYQQALGQGPEFLTYFQNEAQLDKSGLPSDRFFAERPEGSVSTLKIQRTQQEDSAVYLCASSSRTDTQYFGPGTRLTVL.

This chain uses TRBV4-2 with TRBJ2-1; no definite D call. The germline V gene encodes CDR1 LGHNA and CDR2 YNFKEQ. V lost 3 bases to trimming and J lost 8 bases, with 11 bases between them. The CDR3 sequence is 13 residues long. The CDR3 DNA sequence: TGTGCCAGCAGCCATTTCGTCGTAGATGAGCAGTTCTTC. Its protein is CASSHFVVDEQFF.

The chain is built from TRBV5-1 and TRBJ2-2; 7 bases are shared with TRBD1. Germline V gene data show CDR1 as SGHRS and CDR2 as YFSETQ. The CDR3 sequence is 14 residues long. With 4 bases clipped from V and 3 bases from J, the junction kept 3 bases outside the gene matches. The CDR3: CASSQGTDTGELFF. The CDR3 DNA reads as TGCGCCAGCAGCCAAGGGACAGACACCGGGGAGCTGTTTTTT. Using reference TRBV5-1 and TRBJ2-2 for the parts outside the CDR3, the full variable domain is KAGVTQTPRYLIKTRGQQVTLSCSPISGHRSVSWYQQTPGQGLQFLFEYFSETQRNKGNFPGRFSGRQFSNSRSEMNVSTLELGDSALYLCASSQGTDTGELFFGEGSRLTVL.

The chain recombines TRBV10-1 with TRBJ2-7; 8 positions match TRBD1. Trimming took 8 bases from V and 6 from J; bases not matched to a gene: 6. Germline V gene data show CDR1 as WNHNN and CDR2 as SYGVQD (reference sequence). The CDR3 contains 12 residues. This chain's CDR3 is CASGQGFSEQYF. The CDR3 region has the DNA TGCGCCAGCGGACAGGGCTTCTCCGAGCAGTACTTC.

The V gene is TRBV4-1, the J gene TRBJ2-3, with 8 bases fitting TRBD1. V shed 0 bases and J 0 bases; nucleotides not matched to a gene: 2. CDR1 and CDR2 from the germline V gene are MGHRA and YSYEKL. The CDR3 has 16 residues. CDR3 sequence: CASSQDRDRSTDTQYF. CDR3 coding DNA: TGCGCCAGCAGCCAAGACCGGGACAGGAGCACAGATACGCAGTATTTT.

The chain joins TRBV6-5 to TRBJ1-1; D is unclear. CDR1 MNHEY and CDR2 SVGAGI come from the germline V gene. The CDR3 runs 13 residues. V was clipped by 7 bases and J by 5 bases, with 14 bases between them. In nucleotides, the CDR3 is TGTGCCAGCACTTGGAGGGTTGAGACTGAAGCTTTCTTT. It specifies CASTWRVETEAFF.

This chain links TRBV7-9 with TRBJ2-5, with D possibly being TRBD1 (7 bases). Trimming stripped 4 bases from V and 5 bases from J, with 17 bases between. The CDR3 totals 15 residues. CDR1 and CDR2 from the germline V gene are SEHNR and FQNEAQ (reference sequence). The CDR3 protein is CASSSRGAGGETQYF. CDR3 coding DNA: TGTGCCAGCAGCTCCCGCGGAGCAGGGGGGGAGACCCAGTACTTC. Combining the CDR3 with reference TRBV7-9 and TRBJ2-5 gives the whole variable domain DTGVSQNPRHKITKRGQNVTFRCDPISEHNRLYWYRQTLGQGPEFLTYFQNEAQLEKSRLLSDRFSAERPKGSFSTLEIQRTEQGDSAMYLCASSSRGAGGETQYFGPGTRLLVL.

The rearrangement links TRBV5-1 to TRBJ1-2, with 8 bases identical to TRBD1. Trimming removed 0 bases from V and 4 bases from J; junction bases left unmatched: 5. Germline V lookup: CDR1 SGHRS, CDR2 YFSETQ. The CDR3 is 15 residues long. CDR3 loop: CASSLAQGVSYGYTF. CDR3 DNA: TGCGCCAGCAGCTTGGCACAGGGGGTGAGCTATGGCTACACCTTC.

The rearrangement links TRBV5-6 to TRBJ2-7; 7 bases agree with TRBD1. Germline V gives CDR1 SGHDT, CDR2 YYEEEE. This CDR3 has 13 amino acids. Trimming cost V 4 bases and J 0 bases; bases outside gene matches: 1. The CDR3: CASSGTVSYEQYF. CDR3 coding DNA: TGTGCCAGCAGCGGGACAGTCTCCTACGAGCAGTACTTC.

This rearrangement joins TRBV27 to TRBJ1-6; 12 bases map to TRBD1. The V segment lost 3 bases and the J segment 3 bases; nucleotides outside the gene matches: 3. The germline V gene has CDR1 MNHEY and CDR2 SMNVEV (reference sequence). This CDR3 is built from 17 residues. The CDR3 bases are TGTGCCAGCAGTTTGGGACAGGGGGCTATCTATAATTCACCCCTCCACTTT. Translated: CASSLGQGAIYNSPLHF.

The chain joins TRBV7-9 to TRBJ2-2, with 13 bases aligning to TRBD2. V lost 0 bases, J lost 9 bases, and 7 bases stayed unmatched. CDR3 length: 17 amino acids. The germline gives CDR1 SEHNR, CDR2 FQNEAQ (reference sequence). CDR3 residues: CASSLATGTSGARELFF. The CDR3 region has the DNA TGTGCCAGCAGCTTAGCTACCGGGACTAGCGGGGCCCGGGAGCTGTTTTTT.

This clone is classed as medium-sized. V gene TRBV25-1 combines with J gene TRBJ1-6; tentative D call: TRBD1 (5 bases). Per the germline V gene, CDR1 is MGHDK and CDR2 is SYGVNS. The CDR3 consists of 14 residues. The germline V and J ends were trimmed by 1 base and 5 bases, with 6 bases remaining between them. DNA for the CDR3: TGTGCCAGCAGTGAATCGGGGGATAATTCACCCCTCCACTTT. The encoded protein is CASSESGDNSPLHF.

V usage is TRBV7-2 and J usage is TRBJ2-1; 7 bases align to TRBD2. The length of the CDR3 is 15 residues. V was clipped by 5 bases and J by 2 bases; unmatched bases: 6. Germline values: CDR1 SGHTA, CDR2 FQGNSA. For the CDR3, the DNA is TGTGCCAGCAGCAGTCTAGCGGAACCCTACAATGAGCAGTTCTTC. It encodes CASSSLAEPYNEQFF.

V gene TRBV27 combines with J gene TRBJ1-6; 8 nucleotides align to TRBD1. The trim removed 3 bases at V and 8 bases at J, leaving 3 bases unmatched. There are 14 residues in the CDR3. CDR1 and CDR2 (germline): MNHEY, SMNVEV (reference sequence). CDR3 amino acids: CASSFAGGDSPLHF. Written as DNA, the CDR3 is TGTGCCAGCAGTTTCGCAGGGGGCGATTCACCCCTCCACTTT.